The 21 T cell receptor beta chains listed next were all sequenced from one sample in a study of OX40 agonist ivuxolimab in advanced cancers. Measured with immunoSEQ multiplex PCR; TCRdb has only the in-frame clones, and not every one. The sample comprises nearly 110,000 clones, less than 95% of which are singletons, and approximately 0.49% rests with the top ten. The sample in question was CD4+ or CD8+ T cells sorted from blood, obtained in a trial of the OX40 agonist ivuxolimab. The receptors derive from an adult with an advanced solid tumor such as melanoma, head and neck, liver or kidney cancer.

The V and J genes are TRBV15 and TRBJ2-3; TRBD2 agrees at 12 bases. The CDR3 runs to 16 residues. Unmatched junction bases numbered 8, after V lost 5 bases and J lost 5 bases. The germline V gene encodes CDR1 LNHNV and CDR2 YYDKDF (reference sequence). This CDR3 is CATSAELAGGGDTQYF. The CDR3 nucleotides are TGTGCCACCAGCGCGGAACTAGCGGGGGGCGGAGATACGCAGTATTTT.

V usage is TRBV6-1 and J usage is TRBJ2-7; TRBD2 is a possible D gene (6 bases). The V and J ends lost 6 bases and 6 bases respectively, with 21 bases between them. Germline V gene data show CDR1 as MNHNS and CDR2 as SASEGT. The CDR3 has 15 amino acids. This CDR3 reads CASRGGREGGVEQYF. As DNA, the CDR3 is TGTGCCAGCAGGGGTGGACGAGAGGGAGGTGTCGAGCAGTACTTC.

J is TRBJ1-5 and V is TRBV5-6; D is unclear. The ends were cut back, 3 bases at V and 7 bases at J, with 17 bases in the middle. The CDR3 spans 15 residues. The germline V gene encodes CDR1 SGHDT and CDR2 YYEEEE. CDR3 loop: CASSSSFEGWQPQHF. The CDR3 DNA reads TGTGCCAGCAGCTCCAGCTTTGAGGGATGGCAGCCCCAGCATTTT.

The rearrangement uses TRBV18 and TRBJ2-2; 10 nucleotides match TRBD2. The germline CDR1 and CDR2 sequences are KGHSH and LQKENI. The CDR3 runs 16 residues. The V and J ends lost 3 bases and 1 base, in that order; junction bases with no gene match: 2. CDR3 DNA: TGTGCCAGCTCACCCTCTAGCGGGGGGAACACCGGGGAGCTGTTTTTT. Translating gives CASSPSSGGNTGELFF.

The chain has TRBV6-5 and TRBJ2-5; either TRBD1 or TRBD2 may supply D (5 bases each). Between the trimmed V and J ends, which lost 2 bases and 2 bases, there was a span of 15 bases. Germline V gene sequence: CDR1 MNHEY, CDR2 SVGAGI. This CDR3 contains 16 residues. The CDR3 here is CASSYRGKSGQETQYF. In nucleotides, the CDR3 is TGTGCCAGCAGTTACAGGGGAAAAAGCGGTCAAGAGACCCAGTACTTC.

V usage is TRBV5-1 and J usage is TRBJ2-5; 10 nucleotides line up with TRBD2. CDR1 SGHRS and CDR2 YFSETQ come from the germline V gene. This CDR3 region has 14 residues. J was trimmed by 2 bases and V by 4 bases; bases with no gene match: 2. Here the CDR3 reads CASSRAGGQETQYF. The CDR3 DNA follows: TGCGCCAGCAGCCGAGCGGGGGGGCAAGAGACCCAGTACTTC. The complete variable domain, with remaining parts taken from reference TRBV5-1 and TRBJ2-5, reads KAGVTQTPRYLIKTRGQQVTLSCSPISGHRSVSWYQQTPGQGLQFLFEYFSETQRNKGNFPGRFSGRQFSNSRSEMNVSTLELGDSALYLCASSRAGGQETQYFGPGTRLLVL.

Regarding this clone: One end of the junction does not line up with germline, which may come from a read error. The rearrangement uses TRBV18 and TRBJ2-3; D call uncertain. This CDR3 is 14 amino acids long. The germline gives CDR1 KGHSH, CDR2 LQKENI. CDR3 residues: CASSRSGKADMQYF. DNA for the CDR3: TGTGCCAGCTCACGGTCGGGCAAAGCAGATATGCAGTATTTT. Based on the CDR3 plus reference TRBV18 and TRBJ2-3, the full variable domain is NAGVMQNPRHLVRRRGQEARLRCSPMKGHSHVYWYRQLPEEGLKFMVYLQKENIIDESGMPKERFSAEFPKEGPSILRIQQVVRGDSAAYFCASSRSGKADMQYFGPGTRLTVL.

This clone showed up just once. V gene TRBV18 combines with J gene TRBJ1-2, with a possible D match to TRBD1 (5 bases). V dropped 6 bases and J dropped 6 bases, with 14 bases sitting between them. CDR3 length equals 13 residues. CDR1 and CDR2 (germline): KGHSH, LQKENI. The chain's CDR3 is CASSPGAGHGYTF. Written as DNA, the CDR3 is TGTGCCAGCTCGCCCGGGGCTGGCCATGGCTACACCTTC.

The genes are TRBV28 and TRBJ1-6; D unresolved. The CDR3 loop spans 14 amino acids. Germline V gene lookup returns CDR1 MDHEN and CDR2 SYDVKM. V dropped 5 bases and J dropped 4 bases, with 9 bases sitting between them. As DNA, the CDR3 is TGTGCCAGCAGTCCCGGCCCGTATAATTCACCCCTCCACTTT. This encodes CASSPGPYNSPLHF.

The chain joins TRBV19 to TRBJ1-5, with no clear D. The germline V and J ends were trimmed by 5 bases and 7 bases, with 12 bases remaining between them. Looked up from germline, CDR1 is LNHDA and CDR2 is SQIVND (reference sequence). The CDR3 length is 13 residues. The CDR3 DNA reads TGTGCCAGTAGTGCTACACAGATCCAGCCCCAGCATTTT. Protein: CASSATQIQPQHF.

The chain employs TRBV7-2 and TRBJ2-7; D might be TRBD1 (6 bases). CDR1 is SGHTA, CDR2 FQGNSA, per germline. The V end was cut by 5 bases, the J end by 0 bases, with 11 bases between. This CDR3 has 14 amino acids. The CDR3 DNA sequence: TGTGCCAGCAGCCGAGACAGGAGCTCCTACGAGCAGTACTTC. It translates to CASSRDRSSYEQYF.

The V gene is TRBV10-1, the J gene TRBJ2-2, with a weak D call TRBD1 (5 bases). Trimming took off 10 bases at V and 5 bases at J, with 20 bases between the two ends. Germline V gene sequence: CDR1 WNHNN, CDR2 SYGVQD (reference sequence). This CDR3 comprises 15 residues. Written as DNA, the CDR3 is TGCGCCACCGACCCAGGGTCAGGGAAAACCGGGGAGCTGTTTTTT. This codes for CATDPGSGKTGELFF.

Comments on this clone: The DNA is omitted, as the CDR3 cannot be located on it reliably, and the CDR3 follows TCRdb's listing. The CDR3 is CASSSSKPSYEQYF. The J gene is TRBJ2-7, the V gene TRBV6-5; TRBD2 is taken as the D call from the table, unchecked against the DNA. The germline gives CDR1 MNHEY, CDR2 SVGAGI. 14 amino acids form the CDR3, both terminal residues included.

This clone was observed a few times. This chain connects TRBV6-5 to TRBJ2-7; 10 bases are a match to TRBD1. There are 15 residues in the CDR3. The V gene's germline CDR1 is MNHEY and CDR2 SVGAGI. Losses at the gene ends were 5 bases for V and 3 bases for J; bases not matched to a gene: 7. This chain's CDR3 is CASSIIRTGGYEQYF. In DNA, the CDR3 is TGTGCCAGCAGTATAATTCGGACAGGGGGCTACGAGCAGTACTTC.

This clone occurred once. The chain has TRBV6-5 and TRBJ1-3, with unresolved D. This CDR3 spans 16 amino acids. V gave up 0 bases and J gave up 0 bases, with 9 bases separating them. Germline V gene sequence: CDR1 MNHEY, CDR2 SVGAGI. CDR3 in DNA: TGTGCCAGCAGTTACTCGTTTGAGAGCTCTGGAAACACCATATATTTT. It specifies CASSYSFESSGNTIYF.

The rearrangement joins TRBV6-1 to TRBJ2-7, with D uncertain. This CDR3 is built from 11 residues. Germline CDR1 and CDR2: MNHNS and SASEGT. Trimming shortened V by 6 bases and J by 0 bases, and 3 bases separated the two germline ends. The CDR3 sequence: CASSPSYEQYF. The CDR3 coding sequence is TGTGCCAGCAGCCCCTCCTACGAGCAGTACTTC.

The gene calls are TRBV5-1 and TRBJ2-7; the D gene is possibly TRBD2 (6 bases). The germline CDR1 and CDR2 sequences are SGHRS and YFSETQ. The CDR3 loop spans 14 amino acids. Deletions cut 6 bases from V and 0 bases from J, with 13 bases between. In nucleotides, the CDR3 is TGCGCCAGCAAAAGAGGCGGGGACTCCTACGAGCAGTACTTC. This encodes CASKRGGDSYEQYF. Full variable domain (remainder filled in from reference TRBV5-1 and TRBJ2-7): KAGVTQTPRYLIKTRGQQVTLSCSPISGHRSVSWYQQTPGQGLQFLFEYFSETQRNKGNFPGRFSGRQFSNSRSEMNVSTLELGDSALYLCASKRGGDSYEQYFGPGTRLTVT.

This chain connects TRBV7-2 to TRBJ2-7, with 7 bases fitting TRBD2. The CDR3 covers 15 residues. After removal of 0 bases from V and 2 bases from J, the junction contained 4 bases not matched to a gene. In germline, CDR1 is SGHTA, CDR2 FQGNSA. The CDR3 sequence is CASSLAGGATYEQYF. CDR3 DNA: TGTGCCAGCAGCTTAGCGGGAGGGGCTACCTACGAGCAGTACTTC.

The J gene is TRBJ1-4, the V gene TRBV30, with a tentative D call TRBD1 (6 bases). Trimming took 0 bases from V and 8 from J, leaving 13 bases between them. Germline values: CDR1 GTSNPN, CDR2 SVGIG (reference sequence). The CDR3 is made up of 14 amino acids. CDR3 residues: CAWSVQGAGEKLFF. CDR3 bases: TGTGCCTGGAGTGTACAGGGCGCCGGGGAAAAACTGTTTTTT.

V usage is TRBV18 and J usage is TRBJ2-7; no definite D call. Germline V gene data show CDR1 as KGHSH and CDR2 as LQKENI. V lost 3 bases and J lost 5, with 11 bases in between. CDR3 size: 13 residues. This CDR3 is CASSPPARNEQYF. For the CDR3, the DNA is TGTGCCAGCTCACCGCCCGCCCGCAACGAGCAGTACTTC.

This rearrangement joins TRBV29-1 to TRBJ1-4; TRBD1 might be the D (5 bases). V gave up 3 bases and J gave up 8 bases, with 7 bases separating them. This CDR3 region has 11 residues. The germline V gene has CDR1 SQVTM and CDR2 ANQGSEA. The CDR3 DNA reads as TGCAGCGTTGACAGGGACGAAAAACTGTTTTTT. Its protein product is CSVDRDEKLFF.